The T cell receptor beta chain under discussion was sequenced for a study of cytomegalovirus exposure and HLA in healthy donors. About the research overall: Inside one of the first data releases sat 75 million to 100 million unique TCRs taken from HLA-typed donors.

Both 60 Vbeta primers and 13 Jbeta primers went into the PCR. Assay used: immunoSEQ multiplex PCR; TCRdb lists only in-frame clones, some missing. The table shows some 120,000 clones, with 83% occurring only once. The germline gives CDR1 SGHTA, CDR2 FQGNSA. V lost 1 base and J lost 8; bases outside the gene matches: 9. This CDR3 is built from 16 residues. Study results and limitations: On later analysis, the bulk of CMV-associated TCR beta chains appeared to be HLA-restricted. TRBV6-2, TRBV6-3 and some other V segments were excluded as indistinguishable.

Notes on this clone: Its antigen remains unidentified.

The sequenced material came from PBMCs. The clonotype comes from a woman in her thirties or forties in good health and CMV-seropositive. The chain links TRBV7-2 to TRBJ2-1, with TRBD2 matching over 9 bases. CDR3 in DNA: TGTGCCAGCAGCTTAGTGTGGCTAGCGGGGAGTGATGAGCAGTTCTTC. Its protein product is CASSLVWLAGSDEQFF.